These 14 T cell receptor beta chains came from one sample sequenced in a study of early T cells in non-severe SARS-CoV-2 infection. In TCRdb, the 5' RACE reads were re-called with MiXCR into one record per CDR3 protein. Of 95,000 to 120,000 distinct CDR3 sequences listed, around 10% are singletons. The sequencing sample was made of whole blood. The receptors here all came from an adult who was a healthcare worker with PCR-confirmed SARS-CoV-2 infection or an uninfected control (not recorded which).

There are many counts of this clonotype. This sequence joins TRBV4-1 and TRBJ2-3; D is unresolved. Germline V gives CDR1 MGHRA, CDR2 YSYEKL. The CDR3 sequence is 14 residues long. Trimming left V 4 bases short and J 1 base short, with 9 bases between. The CDR3 DNA reads as TGCGCCAGCAGCCCTGTCCTCGGCACAGATACGCAGTATTTT. It encodes CASSPVLGTDTQYF.

This clonotype was detected a few times. The DNA for the CDR3 is TGCAGCGTTGCCCGAAAGACAGGGGGCGCAACTGGGGCCAACGTCCTGACTTTC. As protein: CSVARKTGGATGANVLTF. The V gene is TRBV29-1, the J gene TRBJ2-6, with 10 bases aligning to TRBD1. Losses at the gene ends were 4 bases for V and 2 bases for J; bases not matched to a gene: 11. Germline V lookup: CDR1 SQVTM, CDR2 ANQGSEA. The CDR3 is 18 residues long.

This clonotype showed up many times. V and J are TRBV3-1 and TRBJ2-5; TRBD2 agrees at 10 bases. V lost 1 base and J lost 5; bases outside the gene matches: 7. The CDR3 consists of 16 residues. Germline assignment: CDR1 LGHDT and CDR2 YNNKEL (reference sequence). DNA for the CDR3: TGTGCCAGCAGCCAAGGCGGGCTAGCGGGGGTGGAGACCCAGTACTTC. Translated: CASSQGGLAGVETQYF.

A remark on this clonotype: At one of its ends the junction is not consistent with the germline gene, which may arise from a read error. CDR3 coding DNA: TGTGCTAGCAGCCTAGGATCATACCAAGAGACCCAGTACTTC. Amino acids: CASSLGSYQETQYF. This chain joins TRBV7-7 and TRBJ2-5; D unclear. CDR1 SSHAT and CDR2 FNYEAQ come from the germline V gene (reference sequence). The CDR3 loop spans 14 amino acids. The full variable domain, in which reference TRBV7-7 and TRBJ2-5 provide the parts outside the CDR3, is GAGVSQSPRYKVTKRGQDVTLRCDPISSHATLYWYQQALGQGPEFLTYFNYEAQPDKSGLPSDRFSAERPEGSISTLTIQRTEQRDSAMYRCASSLGSYQETQYFGPGTRLLVL.

In its sample, this clonotype was seen many times. The chain is built from TRBV12-3 or TRBV12-4 and TRBJ1-5; no reliable D call. The CDR3 spans 15 residues. Deletions cut 3 bases from V and 1 base from J, with 10 bases between. For the CDR3, the DNA is TGTGCCAGCAGTTTTGGCCGGTTAAGCAATCAGCCCCAGCATTTT. Its protein is CASSFGRLSNQPQHF.

This sequence joins TRBV20-1 and TRBJ2-4, with D tentatively TRBD1 or TRBD2 (6 bases each). V gave up 6 bases and J gave up 0 bases, with 15 bases separating them. Germline CDR1 DFQATT, CDR2 SNEGSKA (reference sequence). The CDR3 totals 15 residues. The CDR3: CSAATGALAKNIQYF. CDR3 nucleotide sequence: TGCAGTGCCGCAACGGGGGCCTTAGCCAAAAACATTCAGTACTTC.

The chain links TRBV4-1 to TRBJ1-1; D is possibly TRBD1 (6 bases). Germline-derived CDR1 and CDR2 are MGHRA and YSYEKL. The V end lost 3 bases, the J end lost 2 bases, and 10 bases lay between the germline ends. The length of the CDR3 is 14 residues. The CDR3, as DNA: TGCGCCAGCAGCCAGCACAGGGCAAACACTGAAGCTTTCTTT. It translates to CASSQHRANTEAFF.

Points on this clonotype: This may stem from a read error, because a much larger clone lies one nucleotide away. This chain joins TRBV9 and TRBJ1-2, with D perhaps matching TRBD1 (6 bases). The CDR3 loop spans 14 amino acids. From germline, CDR1 is SGDLS and CDR2 YYNGEE. V lost 0 bases to trimming and J lost 4 bases, with 10 bases between them. The CDR3, as DNA: TGTGCCAGCAGCGTAGGGACAGAGGTCTATGGCTACACCTTC. Its protein is CASSVGTEVYGYTF.

The V call is TRBV11-2, the J call TRBJ2-7; 7 positions match TRBD2. The germline CDR1 and CDR2 sequences are SGHAT and FQNNGV. The V segment lost 7 bases and the J segment 6 bases; nucleotides outside the gene matches: 18. CDR3 length: 16 amino acids. As DNA, the CDR3 is TGTGCCAGCATCCTTCGAGGGGAGGGCGCGGGTACCGAGCAGTACTTC. This gives the protein CASILRGEGAGTEQYF.

In this sample, this clonotype turned up a few times. This chain links TRBV12-3 or TRBV12-4 with TRBJ2-7, with D unresolved. The CDR3 runs 14 residues. Trimming pared 3 bases from V and 2 bases from J, leaving 11 bases between. The CDR3 DNA reads as TGTGCCAGCAGTTTCGCTGAATCGGCCTACGAGCAGTACTTC. Protein product: CASSFAESAYEQYF.

This clonotype was found many times. The chain recombines TRBV6-1 with TRBJ1-2; D is uncertain. Germline CDR1 MNHNS, CDR2 SASEGT. CDR3 length: 13 residues. V lost 2 bases to trimming and J lost 3 bases, with 7 bases between them. CDR3 protein: CASSEIHDYGYTF. CDR3 DNA sequence: TGTGCCAGCAGTGAAATCCATGACTATGGCTACACCTTC.

This clonotype was counted a few times. The V call is TRBV5-1, the J call TRBJ2-3; 9 nucleotides agree with TRBD2. V was pared by 0 bases and J by 3 bases, with 5 bases of the junction left unmatched. The germline V gene encodes CDR1 SGHRS and CDR2 YFSETQ. The CDR3 extends over 16 amino acids. CDR3 coding DNA: TGCGCCAGCAGCTTGGGCGCGGGGGGGCAGACAGATACGCAGTATTTT. As protein: CASSLGAGGQTDTQYF. The full variable domain, completed using reference TRBV5-1 and TRBJ2-3, is KAGVTQTPRYLIKTRGQQVTLSCSPISGHRSVSWYQQTPGQGLQFLFEYFSETQRNKGNFPGRFSGRQFSNSRSEMNVSTLELGDSALYLCASSLGAGGQTDTQYFGPGTRLTVL.

There are many counts of this clonotype. The V call is TRBV19, the J call TRBJ2-6; no clear D gene. Trimming cost V 4 bases and J 2 bases, with 15 bases left between them. Germline V gene lookup returns CDR1 LNHDA and CDR2 SQIVND (reference sequence). CDR3 size: 17 residues. The CDR3 nucleotides read TGTGCCAGTAGTACTTGGACGGGCCTGGCTGGGGCCAACGTCCTGACTTTC. Its protein product is CASSTWTGLAGANVLTF.

This clonotype was observed many times. This rearrangement joins TRBV5-1 to TRBJ2-7; perhaps TRBD2 as D (6 bases). With 4 bases removed from V and 5 bases from J, the gap between germline ends came to 19 bases. Germline values: CDR1 SGHRS, CDR2 YFSETQ. CDR3 size: 15 residues. In DNA, the CDR3 is TGCGCCAGCAGCCACTCTAGCGAGGAGCTTGACGAGCAGTACTTC. This encodes CASSHSSEELDEQYF.